A selection of T cell receptor beta chains follows, all from one sample in a study of T cells in Graves' hyperthyroidism and ophthalmopathy. TCRdb ran MiXCR on the multiplex PCR reads and lists one entry per CDR3 protein. The table has 700,000 or so distinct CDR3 sequences, roughly 15% seen once. What was sequenced was blood. The receptors originated from a woman aged 45-60 years with Graves' ophthalmopathy. The conserved cysteine and the conserved F or W are not part of the CDR3 here. The D gene is left open where the match is weak. Size values are once, few and many counts, or a class for expanded clones, and some rows have none.

. TRBJ2-3 . TRBV3-1 ASSRLSSTDTQY
. TRBJ2-7 many TRBV28 ASRSRVGYEQY
TRBD2 TRBJ2-1 few TRBV27 ASSSGLAGGYEQF
. TRBJ2-7 many TRBV28 ASSPPGGVYEQY
. TRBJ2-1 many TRBV7-9 ASSLPRQKNNEQF
. TRBJ2-2 . TRBV20-1 SARAKSRMNTGELF
. TRBJ1-1 . TRBV27 ASSLSWNTEAF
. TRBJ2-2 . TRBV28 ASSFIGTGELF
. TRBJ2-7 many TRBV6-2/TRBV6-3 ASSWTLSSYEQY
. TRBJ2-3 many TRBV2 ASSAADDVGADTQY
TRBD1 TRBJ1-5 many TRBV6-2/TRBV6-3 ASRRQGASDNQPQH
. TRBJ2-7 many TRBV28 ASSPSPPTSSSSYEQY
TRBD2 TRBJ2-1 few TRBV4-2 ASLPVASGNLEQF
TRBD1 TRBJ1-1 once TRBV27 ASSLYLPETGGGNTEAF
. TRBJ2-1 many TRBV11-3 ASSLDVANYNEQF
. TRBJ1-1 many TRBV6-1 ASSYSLRVPSTEAF
. TRBJ2-6 . TRBV28 AGMGASSGANVLT
. TRBJ1-2 many TRBV20-1 SARDTSRDYGYT
. TRBJ2-1 many TRBV13 ASSSNPSLPYNEQF
. TRBJ2-5 . TRBV15 ATSREETGETQY
. TRBJ1-1 many TRBV20-1 SALRGNTEAF
. TRBJ2-2 . TRBV28 AIKQVANTGELF
. TRBJ1-4 . TRBV27 ASRKSGALNEKLF
TRBD2 TRBJ2-5 many TRBV20-1 SARGRRGSSSGFQETQY
. TRBJ2-3 few TRBV6-1 ASVFSTDTQY
TRBD2 TRBJ2-5 many TRBV7-8 ASSPSGGREETQY
TRBD1 TRBJ1-2 many TRBV30 AWTQGPPYGYT
. TRBJ1-1 many TRBV6-2/TRBV6-3 ASRTDGNTEAF
TRBD1 TRBJ1-1 many TRBV20-1 SAGTRQGRTEAF
TRBD2 TRBJ2-3 . TRBV30 AWSVLAGGPGTQY
. TRBJ1-1 many TRBV7-3 ASSPNSLKNTEAF
TRBD1 TRBJ2-1 many TRBV24-1 ATSDTTGAHNEQF
. TRBJ1-5 few TRBV6-1 ASKESNQPQH
. TRBJ1-2 many TRBV5-1 ASSLFSPAGDYGYT
. TRBJ1-1 many TRBV27 ASSLYGTGGGVNTEAF
TRBD1 TRBJ1-4 many TRBV3-1 ASSQWGQGGSEKLF
TRBD2 TRBJ2-3 many TRBV7-2 ASSPRLAGVGTDTQY
TRBD2 TRBJ2-2 few TRBV6-1 ASSSGLGQTGELF
. TRBJ1-5 many TRBV30 AWSPNSNQPQH
. TRBJ1-1 few TRBV9 ASSVGGLMNTEAF
. TRBJ1-2 many TRBV28 ASSQGLGYGYT
. TRBJ2-5 . TRBV29-1 SAADGWLGTQY
TRBD2 TRBJ2-7 many TRBV7-2 ASSLYTSGIYEQY
. TRBJ2-7 many TRBV18 ASAIQHPSYEQY
. TRBJ2-2 many TRBV3-1 ASSQDWQTLNTGELF
. TRBJ1-2 few TRBV4-3 ASSQDKGGYGYT
. TRBJ2-6 . TRBV18 ASSPLTGTGANVLT
TRBD1 TRBJ1-1 . TRBV25-1 ASREGGDRNTEAF
. TRBJ1-1 many TRBV2 ASRPTTGFTEAF
. TRBJ2-1 many TRBV15 ATSRVGGAKSNEQF
TRBD2 TRBJ2-3 many TRBV5-1 ASSFSGYPDTQY
TRBD2 TRBJ2-3 many TRBV7-2 ASRRLAGEYFTSTDTQY
TRBD1 TRBJ2-2 . TRBV20-1 SARDRVTGELF